Described below is a single T cell receptor (beta chain) sequence and its context. As yet, its antigen is unknown. The protocol was immunoSEQ multiplex PCR, while the TCRdb copy is restricted to in-frame clones and leaves out a portion. The repertoire has about 26,000 clones, roughly two thirds of them found once; the top ten carry 10% to 15%. This entry comes from a study of PD-1 blockade in classical Hodgkin lymphoma. Study summary: Nivolumab dosing for patients was 3 mg/kg, administered intravenously every 2 weeks.

V was shortened by 11 bases and J by 4 bases, with 18 bases between the two germline ends. The germline V gene has CDR1 ENHRY and CDR2 SYGVKD. This CDR3 comprises 14 residues. General study findings and limits: It was among complete responders that baseline diversity resembled that of newly diagnosed patients. Whatever underlies the repertoire differences (possibly disease activity or prior therapy) remains undefined. TCR diversity rose significantly by C4D1 in CD4+ but not CD8+ cells.

Autologous stem cell transplantation was followed by relapse in every patient, and brentuximab vedotin exposure varied. This receptor was identified in a human donor with classical Hodgkin lymphoma. The chain joins TRBV10-3 to TRBJ1-3, with D possibly TRBD1 on 5 matching bases. The material was peripheral blood mononuclear cells (PBMCs), obtained before the second cycle of nivolumab. The CDR3 sequence is CAAANGGGGNTIYF. CDR3 nucleotides: TGTGCCGCCGCCAACGGGGGTGGAGGAAACACCATATATTTT.